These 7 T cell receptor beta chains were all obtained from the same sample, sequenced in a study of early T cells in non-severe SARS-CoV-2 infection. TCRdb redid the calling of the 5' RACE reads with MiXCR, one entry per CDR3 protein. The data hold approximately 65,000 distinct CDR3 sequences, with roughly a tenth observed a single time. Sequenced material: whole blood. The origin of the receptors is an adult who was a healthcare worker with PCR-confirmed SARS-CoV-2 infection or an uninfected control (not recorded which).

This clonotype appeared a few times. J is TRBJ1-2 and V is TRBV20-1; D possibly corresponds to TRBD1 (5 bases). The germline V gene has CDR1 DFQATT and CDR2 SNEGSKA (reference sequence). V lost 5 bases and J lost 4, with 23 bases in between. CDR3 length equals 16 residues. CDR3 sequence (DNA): TGCAGTGCTCCGAACATTAATTCCGGGACCCCCTATGGCTACACCTTC. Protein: CSAPNINSGTPYGYTF.

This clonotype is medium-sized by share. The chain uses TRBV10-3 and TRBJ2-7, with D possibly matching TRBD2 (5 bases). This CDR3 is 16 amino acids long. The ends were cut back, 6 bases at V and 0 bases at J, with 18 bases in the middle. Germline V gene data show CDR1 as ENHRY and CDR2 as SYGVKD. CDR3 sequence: CAISRAETTSSYEQYF. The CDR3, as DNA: TGTGCCATCAGCCGGGCCGAGACTACAAGCTCCTACGAGCAGTACTTC.

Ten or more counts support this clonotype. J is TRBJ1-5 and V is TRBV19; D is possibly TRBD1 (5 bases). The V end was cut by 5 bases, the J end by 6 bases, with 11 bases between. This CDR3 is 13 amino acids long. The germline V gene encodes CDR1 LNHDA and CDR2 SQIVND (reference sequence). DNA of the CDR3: TGTGCCAGTAGTCCCAGGGCGGTTCAGCCCCAGCATTTT. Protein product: CASSPRAVQPQHF.

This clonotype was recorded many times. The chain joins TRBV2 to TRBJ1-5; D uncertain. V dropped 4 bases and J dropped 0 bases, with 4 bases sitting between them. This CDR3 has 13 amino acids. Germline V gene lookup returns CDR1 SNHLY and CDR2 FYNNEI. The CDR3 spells CASSARSNQPQHF. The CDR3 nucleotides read TGTGCCAGCAGTGCGCGTAGCAATCAGCCCCAGCATTTT.

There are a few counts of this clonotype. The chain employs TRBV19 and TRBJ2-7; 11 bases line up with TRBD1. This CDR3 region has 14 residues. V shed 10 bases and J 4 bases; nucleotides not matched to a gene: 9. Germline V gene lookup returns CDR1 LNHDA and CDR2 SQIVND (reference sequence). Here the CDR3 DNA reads TGTGCCACCAGCCCCGGGACAGGGGGATACGAGCAGTACTTC. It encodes CATSPGTGGYEQYF. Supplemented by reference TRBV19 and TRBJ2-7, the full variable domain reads DGGITQSPKYLFRKEGQNVTLSCEQNLNHDAMYWYRQDPGQGLRLIYYSQIVNDFQKGDIAEGYSVSREKKESFPLTVTSAQKNPTAFYLCATSPGTGGYEQYFGPGTRLTVT.

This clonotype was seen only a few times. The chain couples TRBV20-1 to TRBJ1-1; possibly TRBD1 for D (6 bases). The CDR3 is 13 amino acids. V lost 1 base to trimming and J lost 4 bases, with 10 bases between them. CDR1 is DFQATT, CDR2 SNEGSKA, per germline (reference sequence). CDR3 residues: CSARGRTVTEAFF. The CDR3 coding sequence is TGCAGTGCTAGAGGCAGGACAGTCACTGAAGCTTTCTTT.

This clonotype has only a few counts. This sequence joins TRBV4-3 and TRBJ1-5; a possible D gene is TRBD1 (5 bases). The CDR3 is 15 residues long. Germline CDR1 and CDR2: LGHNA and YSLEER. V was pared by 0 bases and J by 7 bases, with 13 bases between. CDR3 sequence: CASSQEAGGEQPQHF. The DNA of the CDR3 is TGCGCCAGCAGCCAAGAAGCGGGGGGAGAGCAGCCCCAGCATTTT.